The clone carrying this TCR beta chain was detected ten times or more. The target antigen is unknown. Diagnoses used clinical symptoms, serum thyroxine and TRAb, thyroid ultrasound and orbital computed tomography. The PBMCs studied were ones that came from 10 ml fresh peripheral blood. These data come from a study of T cells in Graves' hyperthyroidism and ophthalmopathy. For the study at large: It was at initial diagnosis, before any treatment, that peripheral blood was collected.

Study outcomes and limitations: Blood also held most thyroid clonotypes expanded beyond 0.001.

CDR3 length equals 13 residues. Germline lookup yields CDR1 MNHNS and CDR2 SASEGT. The J segment lost 1 base and the V segment lost 10 bases, leaving 7 bases of the junction unmatched. The TCR beta CDR3 regions underwent amplification using RNA transcripts as the source. The HTBI primer set served for first-round RT-PCR of the TCR CDR3. MiXCR, run by TCRdb on the multiplex PCR reads, gives a single entry per CDR3 protein. Of over 250,000 distinct CDR3 sequences in the sample, 25% to 30% are singletons; the top ten hold approximately 25%. Sequenced: blood. The sequence derives from a man in his forties with Graves' hyperthyroidism that later progressed to Graves' ophthalmopathy. This sequence joins TRBV6-1 and TRBJ2-7, with 7 bases aligning to TRBD2. The CDR3 sequence: CATVKGGSYEQYF. The CDR3 DNA reads as TGTGCCACCGTAAAGGGAGGGTCCTACGAGCAGTACTTC.